These 22 T cell receptor beta chains were all obtained from the same sample, sequenced in a study of cytomegalovirus exposure and HLA in healthy donors. Researchers ran the PCR with 60 Vbeta and 13 Jbeta primers. Data came from immunoSEQ multiplex PCR; TCRdb stores just in-frame clones and leaves some out. The table lists about 140,000 clones, under 10% of them singletons. Sequences were obtained from PBMCs. These receptor sequences come from a woman aged 40 to 49 in good health and CMV-seropositive.

V gene TRBV6-5 combines with J gene TRBJ1-2; TRBD1 might be the D (5 bases). CDR3 length: 14 amino acids. With 7 bases removed from V and 0 bases from J, the gap between germline ends came to 12 bases. Germline CDR1 reads MNHEY; CDR2 reads SVGAGI. Written as DNA, the CDR3 is TGTGCCAGCAAAATTCTGACAGCTAACTATGGCTACACCTTC. Amino acids: CASKILTANYGYTF.

The chain couples TRBV7-9 to TRBJ2-3; 11 nucleotides align to TRBD2. V shed 6 bases and J 5 bases; nucleotides not matched to a gene: 10. The germline CDR1 and CDR2 sequences are SEHNR and FQNEAQ (reference sequence). The CDR3 totals 16 residues. CDR3 region: CASSPSDSGGEDTQYF. CDR3 sequence (DNA): TGTGCCAGCAGTCCCTCCGATAGCGGGGGGGAAGATACGCAGTATTTT. Complete variable domain (other parts from reference TRBV7-9 and TRBJ2-3): DTGVSQNPRHKITKRGQNVTFRCDPISEHNRLYWYRQTLGQGPEFLTYFQNEAQLEKSRLLSDRFSAERPKGSFSTLEIQRTEQGDSAMYLCASSPSDSGGEDTQYFGPGTRLTVL.

This clone was picked up a small number of times. This rearrangement joins TRBV7-8 to TRBJ2-1; 7 bases are a match to TRBD1. CDR3 length equals 19 residues. V trimming: 1 base; J trimming: 1 base; junction bases outside the gene matches: 13. Germline CDR1 and CDR2: SGHVS and FQNEAQ. The CDR3 protein is CASSLVPGGIPLSYNEQFF. The CDR3 DNA sequence: TGTGCCAGCAGCTTAGTCCCAGGGGGAATTCCTCTTTCCTACAATGAGCAGTTCTTC.

The J gene is TRBJ2-1, the V gene TRBV5-1; 9 bases are shared with TRBD2. CDR3 size: 16 residues. The V segment lost 0 bases and the J segment 4 bases; nucleotides outside the gene matches: 5. Germline lookup yields CDR1 SGHRS and CDR2 YFSETQ. Here the CDR3 DNA reads TGCGCCAGCAGCTTGGAGTCTAGCGGGGATTACAATGAGCAGTTCTTC. Its translation is CASSLESSGDYNEQFF.

This clone was observed a few times. The V gene is TRBV6-6, the J gene TRBJ1-5, with D possibly being TRBD1 (5 bases). The V end lost 2 bases, the J end lost 1 base, and 12 bases lay between the germline ends. Germline V lookup: CDR1 MNHNY, CDR2 SVGAGI (reference sequence). The CDR3 covers 16 residues. CDR3 bases: TGTGCCAGCAGTTACGACAGAGTATCAAGCAATCAGCCCCAGCATTTT. Its protein is CASSYDRVSSNQPQHF.

This clone has more than one count but fewer than ten. The chain combines TRBV29-1 with TRBJ1-1; D ambiguous. The CDR3 loop spans 13 amino acids. The germline gives CDR1 SQVTM, CDR2 ANQGSEA. V lost 4 bases and J 0 bases, leaving 9 bases between the germline ends. The CDR3 coding sequence is TGCAGCGTTGGATACACAGTGAACACTGAAGCTTTCTTT. This sequence encodes CSVGYTVNTEAFF.

The chain employs TRBV4-1 and TRBJ2-7, with TRBD2 as a possible D gene (6 bases). Between the trimmed V and J ends, which lost 2 bases and 6 bases, there was a span of 23 bases. Germline values: CDR1 MGHRA, CDR2 YSYEKL. This CDR3 has 17 residues. Written as DNA, the CDR3 is TGCGCCAGCAGCCAATCGCCAGGAGGGCTTTTCAGTGGCGAGCAGTACTTC. Translation: CASSQSPGGLFSGEQYF.

The sample holds a few counts of this clone. The V call is TRBV6-6, the J call TRBJ1-1; no reliable D call. The CDR3 is made up of 13 amino acids. Germline CDR1 and CDR2: MNHNY and SVGAGI (reference sequence). V was shortened by 0 bases and J by 9 bases, with 11 bases between the two germline ends. Here the CDR3 reads CASSYSRDRQAFF. Here the CDR3 DNA reads TGTGCCAGCAGTTACTCCCGGGATCGACAAGCTTTCTTT.

This clone was found a few times. The gene calls are TRBV6-1 and TRBJ2-1, with D possibly TRBD1 on 5 matching bases. This CDR3 spans 12 amino acids. CDR1 is MNHNS and CDR2 is SASEGT in the germline V gene. V shed 6 bases and J shed 7 bases, with 10 bases lying between them. The CDR3: CASRWTINEQFF. The CDR3 region has the DNA TGTGCCAGCAGGTGGACAATAAATGAGCAGTTCTTC.

The chain links TRBV29-1 to TRBJ1-2; D is unresolved. With 3 bases removed from V and 0 bases from J, the gap between germline ends came to 11 bases. The germline V gene has CDR1 SQVTM and CDR2 ANQGSEA. This CDR3 spans 14 amino acids. In DNA, the CDR3 is TGCAGCGTTGAGAGGGAAGAAACTAACTATGGCTACACCTTC. The encoded protein is CSVEREETNYGYTF.

V is TRBV5-4 and J is TRBJ1-4, with D possibly matching TRBD1 (5 bases). The V end lost 0 bases, the J end lost 8 bases, and 11 bases lay between the germline ends. Germline-derived CDR1 and CDR2 are SGHNT and YYREEE (reference sequence). The CDR3 is 14 amino acids. CDR3 sequence reads: CASSLDGGREKLFF. For the CDR3, the DNA is TGTGCCAGCAGCTTGGACGGGGGGAGGGAAAAACTGTTTTTT. The full variable domain, completed using reference TRBV5-4 and TRBJ1-4, is ETGVTQSPTHLIKTRGQQVTLRCSSQSGHNTVSWYQQALGQGPQFIFQYYREEENGRGNFPPRFSGLQFPNYSSELNVNALELDDSALYLCASSLDGGREKLFFGSGTQLSVL.

This clone showed up just a few times. The V and J genes are TRBV7-2 and TRBJ2-2; maybe TRBD1 (5 bases). Trimming pared 5 bases from V and 6 bases from J, leaving 13 bases between. The CDR3 spans 14 residues. Germline CDR1 is SGHTA and CDR2 is FQGNSA. CDR3 nucleotide sequence: TGTGCCAGCAGCCTACAAAGGGGTTCCGGGGAGCTGTTTTTT. The encoded protein is CASSLQRGSGELFF.

This clone was counted between two and nine times. The chain has TRBV7-7 and TRBJ2-2; TRBD1 is a possible D gene (6 bases). This CDR3 spans 15 amino acids. The V gene's germline CDR1 is SSHAT and CDR2 FNYEAQ (reference sequence). V was shortened by 1 base and J by 1 base, with 7 bases between the two germline ends. The CDR3 here is CASSLVGGNTGELFF. CDR3 bases: TGTGCCAGCAGCTTAGTAGGGGGGAACACCGGGGAGCTGTTTTTT.

The rearrangement uses TRBV6-6 and TRBJ2-3, with TRBD1 identical over 9 bases. Germline CDR1 and CDR2: MNHNY and SVGAGI (reference sequence). V lost 8 bases, J lost 4 bases, and 10 bases stayed unmatched. The CDR3 loop spans 15 amino acids. CDR3 residues: CASHGRRQGADTQYF. In DNA form, the CDR3 reads TGTGCCAGCCACGGACGAAGACAGGGGGCAGATACGCAGTATTTT.

The chain couples TRBV4-1 to TRBJ2-7; D perhaps matches TRBD2 (5 bases). Trimming took off 1 base at V and 7 bases at J, with 17 bases between the two ends. The length of the CDR3 is 15 residues. Germline lookup yields CDR1 MGHRA and CDR2 YSYEKL. This chain's CDR3 is CASSQAAGGIREQYF. The CDR3 DNA is TGCGCCAGCAGCCAAGCTGCCGGAGGTATCCGGGAGCAGTACTTC.

This clone was recorded a few times. V and J are TRBV6-5 and TRBJ1-2; D perhaps matches TRBD1 (5 bases). The germline V gene encodes CDR1 MNHEY and CDR2 SVGAGI. Trimming took 4 bases from V and 4 from J, leaving 7 bases between them. The CDR3 length is 12 residues. In DNA form, the CDR3 reads TGTGCCAGCAGTTCCGGGGGCTATGGCTACACCTTC. It codes for CASSSGGYGYTF.

V usage is TRBV5-1 and J usage is TRBJ2-2, with 9 bases matching TRBD2. Trimming cost V 4 bases and J 6 bases; bases outside gene matches: 10. CDR1 and CDR2 from the germline V gene are SGHRS and YFSETQ. The CDR3 contains 16 residues. CDR3 in DNA: TGCGCCAGCAGCCCTCCAGCGGGGGGTAGCGCCGGGGAGCTGTTTTTT. Its translation: CASSPPAGGSAGELFF.

The V call is TRBV5-1, the J call TRBJ2-7; D perhaps matches TRBD2 (5 bases). The CDR3 extends over 17 amino acids. Trimming left V 2 bases short and J 5 bases short, with 23 bases between. In germline, CDR1 is SGHRS, CDR2 YFSETQ. CDR3 sequence reads: CASSLGPGGPGINEQYF. Written as DNA, the CDR3 is TGCGCCAGCAGCTTAGGGCCCGGTGGTCCGGGAATTAACGAGCAGTACTTC.

The chain joins TRBV7-2 to TRBJ1-6; the D gene is possibly TRBD1 (6 bases). Germline CDR1 and CDR2: SGHTA and FQGNSA. V lost 5 bases to trimming and J lost 11 bases, with 13 bases between them. The CDR3 covers 13 residues. CDR3: CASSGQNIPPLHF. CDR3 in DNA: TGTGCCAGCAGCGGACAGAACATTCCACCCCTCCACTTT.

The chain uses TRBV19 and TRBJ1-5; 8 positions agree with TRBD1. CDR1 and CDR2 from the germline V gene are LNHDA and SQIVND (reference sequence). The CDR3 is 14 residues long. With V trimmed by 9 bases and J by 5 bases, 9 bases remained unmatched. The CDR3: CASHVGQGDQPQHF. In DNA, the CDR3 is TGTGCCAGCCATGTCGGACAGGGAGATCAGCCCCAGCATTTT.

The chain uses TRBV10-3 and TRBJ2-7; D is perhaps TRBD2 (6 bases). Germline CDR1 ENHRY, CDR2 SYGVKD. V lost 10 bases and J 5 bases, leaving 12 bases between the germline ends. There are 11 residues in the CDR3. The CDR3 bases are TGTGCCAGCGGGAAAGGGAACGAGCAGTACTTC. It is translated as CASGKGNEQYF.

This clone rates as medium-sized (0.01 to 0.1%). The chain has TRBV7-2 and TRBJ2-1, with D maybe TRBD2 (5 bases). The V end lost 1 base, the J end lost 5 bases, and 12 bases lay between the germline ends. In germline, CDR1 is SGHTA, CDR2 FQGNSA. The CDR3 sequence is 15 residues long. Here the CDR3 DNA reads TGTGCCAGCAGCTTAGGAGGGCGATCCGACAATGAGCAGTTCTTC. It translates to CASSLGGRSDNEQFF.